This TCR beta chain was observed in a study of blood T cell repertoires in COVID-19. At the level of the study: COVID-19 samples, acute and convalescent, were from the United States, Italy and Spain. PBMCs, B-cell-depleted T cells, or T cells were the source of the cDNA or gDNA that made up the material.

In the source study's methods: How many nucleated cells were present was estimated from reference gene primer amplification. Using immunoSEQ multiplex PCR, the repertoire was profiled, and TCRdb retains in-frame clones only, with some absent. V and J calls plus clone size are reproduced from that table; the DNA served to infer D and trimming. This sample has some 350,000 clones; approximately 86% occur once, and the top ten carry approximately 2.9%. CDR3 length: 16 amino acids. Germline trimming cut 4 bases from V and 6 bases from J; bases unmatched to any gene: 12. The germline V gene has CDR1 SGDLS and CDR2 YYNGEE.

The sequence derives from a human donor in a cohort sampled during active COVID-19. This chain uses TRBV9 with TRBJ2-3; TRBD1 aligns across 9 bases. Sequencing was done on a sample of peripheral blood. The CDR3 coding sequence is TGTGCCAGCAGCCCCCGTTCACAGGGGGCCGGGGATACGCAGTATTTT. Protein product: CASSPRSQGAGDTQYF. Combining the CDR3 with reference TRBV9 and TRBJ2-3 gives the whole variable domain DSGVTQTPKHLITATGQRVTLRCSPRSGDLSVYWYQQSLDQGLQFLIQYYNGEERAKGNILERFSAQQFPDLHSELNLSSLELGDSALYFCASSPRSQGAGDTQYFGPGTRLTVL.